Following are 2 T cell receptor beta chains from one sample sequenced in a study of blood T cell repertoires in COVID-19. TCRdb keeps only in-frame clones here, not all; method: immunoSEQ multiplex PCR. The table includes some 150,000 clones, roughly nine tenths detected once. The source material was peripheral blood. These receptors were collected from a middle-aged woman with acute or convalescent COVID-19.

V gene TRBV30 combines with J gene TRBJ1-5; tentative D call: TRBD1 (6 bases). The V end lost 2 bases, the J end lost 5 bases, and 16 bases lay between the germline ends. The germline V gene has CDR1 GTSNPN and CDR2 SVGIG (reference sequence). The CDR3 contains 15 residues. CDR3 DNA: TGTGCCTGGAGTTCGGAGACAGGAGAATATCAGCCCCAGCATTTT. It is translated as CAWSSETGEYQPQHF.

This clone appeared once. The rearrangement uses TRBV5-5 and TRBJ2-5; TRBD2 matches at 15 bases. Trimming at V came to 6 bases and at J to 5 bases, leaving 8 bases not matched to a gene. The germline V gene encodes CDR1 SGHKS and CDR2 YYEKEE (reference sequence). This CDR3 is 16 amino acids long. CDR3 in amino acids: CASTLGLAGGPETQYF. The CDR3, as DNA: TGTGCCAGCACCCTCGGACTAGCGGGAGGGCCGGAGACCCAGTACTTC.